What follows is one T cell receptor beta chain and its context. The antigen it recognizes is unknown. No qualities accompany the bases; no much larger clone lies one base away. This sample was taken from a study of CD8 T cells in Susac syndrome (dated 2019 in TCRdb). At the level of the whole study: Whether CD8+ T cell activation and differentiation in Susac syndrome was antigen driven was tested using repertoire sequencing. The study compared CD8+ T cell repertoire clonality among 12 healthy donors, approximately 14 Susac syndrome patients and roughly 16 multiple sclerosis patients. The paper as a whole reports these results and caveats: The number of individuals in the TCR sequencing and HLA analysis was acknowledged as relatively small.

V is reduced by 6 bases and J by 3 bases, leaving a spacing of 19 bases between them. The CDR3 starts with the cysteine, ends with the phenylalanine, and has 16 residues. Just CDR3 DNA is preserved here, 48 bases in frame from base 1. The CDR1 and CDR2 encoded by the germline V gene are SNHLY and FYNNEI. RNA was extracted using the RNeasy kit, and roughly 0.45 to 1 microgram was reverse transcribed with random hexamers. The immunoSEQ multiplex PCR assay, which covers 54 Vbeta and 13 Jbeta segments, was used to amplify TCR beta CDR3 regions. PCR amplification bias was corrected by using a synthetic template baseline for primer optimization and computational correction. The study's processing was this. Reads were annotated to V, D and J genes according to IMGT and were analyzed with immunoSEQ Analyzer, with only productive sequences retained. Clonality was calculated as one minus the Shannon entropy normalized by log2 of the number of productive unique sequences. Public and private clones were assessed among the 100 most prevalent clones of each patient and control. A clone was defined as Susac-specific if it was absent from the healthy and MS cohorts, from about a thousand published viral clones and from other ImmuneACCESS disease sequences. TCRdb ran its own pipeline on the public reads, namely fastp trimming at Q25 and MiXCR clone calling, and kept in-frame beta chains. Here each entry gathers all rows of one CDR3 protein and keeps the most common genes and DNA. In this record, the V and J calls reflect TCRdb's handling and not the investigators' own analysis. The sample contains approximately 68,000 distinct CDR3 sequences, about 95% of them found a single time. Of the sample, roughly 0.42% falls within the top ten clones.

Peripheral blood CD8+ and CD4+ T cells from healthy donors, Susac syndrome patients and multiple sclerosis patients were profiled by high-throughput TCR beta sequencing. Treatment-naive patients with stable or active relapsing-remitting disease fulfilling revised McDonald criteria were used as multiple sclerosis controls. CD8+ TEMRA cells were enriched by FACS, while bulk CD8+ and CD4+ T cells were purified by magnetic negative isolation. Blood was collected in EDTA tubes and processed within 24 hours, with PBMCs isolated through density gradient centrifugation. PBMCs intended for TCR sequencing were cryopreserved in liquid nitrogen and were subsequently thawed in a 37 degrees C water bath. Purity of sorted or isolated CD4+, CD8+ and CD8+ TEMRA cells was at least 90%.

The chain is encoded by TRBV2 joined to TRBJ2-3, with a tentative D gene TRBD1 over 6 matching bases. Sequencing was done on a sample of CD8+ T cells from PBMCs. This receptor was obtained from a human donor with multiple sclerosis. The DNA sequence is TGTGCCAGCAGGGACGGACAGAGCGGAGCTACAGATACGCAGTATTTT. It specifies CASRDGQSGATDTQYF.